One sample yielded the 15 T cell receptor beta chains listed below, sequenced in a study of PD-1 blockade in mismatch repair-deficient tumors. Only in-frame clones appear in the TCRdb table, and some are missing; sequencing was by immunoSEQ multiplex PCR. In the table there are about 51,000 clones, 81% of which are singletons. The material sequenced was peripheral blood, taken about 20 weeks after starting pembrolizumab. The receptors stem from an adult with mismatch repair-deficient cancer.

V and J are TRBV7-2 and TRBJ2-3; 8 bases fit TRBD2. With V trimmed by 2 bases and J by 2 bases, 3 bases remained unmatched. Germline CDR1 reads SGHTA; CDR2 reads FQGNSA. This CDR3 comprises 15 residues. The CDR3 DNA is TGTGCCAGCAGCTTAAGTAGCGGGAACACAGATACGCAGTATTTT. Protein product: CASSLSSGNTDTQYF.

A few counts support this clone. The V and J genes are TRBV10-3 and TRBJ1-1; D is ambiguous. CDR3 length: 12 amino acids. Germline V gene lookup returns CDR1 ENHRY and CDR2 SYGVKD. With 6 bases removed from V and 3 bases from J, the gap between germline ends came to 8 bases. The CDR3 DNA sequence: TGTGCCATCAGCTCATGGGACACTGAAGCTTTCTTT. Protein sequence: CAISSWDTEAFF.

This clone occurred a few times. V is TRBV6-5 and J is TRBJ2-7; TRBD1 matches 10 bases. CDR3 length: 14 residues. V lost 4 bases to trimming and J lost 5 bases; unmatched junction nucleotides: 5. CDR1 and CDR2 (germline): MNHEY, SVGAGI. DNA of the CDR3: TGTGCCAGCAGTTCCACGACAGGGGGCCACGAGCAGTACTTC. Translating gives CASSSTTGGHEQYF.

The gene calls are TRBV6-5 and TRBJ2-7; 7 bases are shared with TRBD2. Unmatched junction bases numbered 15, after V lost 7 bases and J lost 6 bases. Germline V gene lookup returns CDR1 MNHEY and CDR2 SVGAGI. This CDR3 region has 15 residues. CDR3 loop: CASTPAGVGKREQYF. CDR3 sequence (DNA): TGTGCCAGCACTCCGGCGGGAGTCGGAAAACGCGAGCAGTACTTC.

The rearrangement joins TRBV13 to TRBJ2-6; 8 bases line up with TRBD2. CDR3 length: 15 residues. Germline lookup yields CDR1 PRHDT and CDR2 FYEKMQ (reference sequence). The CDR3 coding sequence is TGTGCTACGTCCGCGGGGGGCTCTGGGGCCAACGTCCTGACTTTC. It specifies CATSAGGSGANVLTF.

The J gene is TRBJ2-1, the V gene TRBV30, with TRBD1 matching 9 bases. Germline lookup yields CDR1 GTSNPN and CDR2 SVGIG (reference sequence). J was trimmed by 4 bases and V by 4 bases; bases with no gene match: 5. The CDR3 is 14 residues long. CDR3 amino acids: CAWTTGGRYNEQFF. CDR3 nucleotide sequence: TGTGCCTGGACCACAGGGGGCAGGTACAATGAGCAGTTCTTC. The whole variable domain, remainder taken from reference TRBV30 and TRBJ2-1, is SQTIHQWPATLVQPVGSPLSLECTVEGTSNPNLYWYRQAAGRGLQLLFYSVGIGQISSEVPQNLSASRPQDRQFILSSKKLLLSDSGFYLCAWTTGGRYNEQFFGPGTRLTVL.

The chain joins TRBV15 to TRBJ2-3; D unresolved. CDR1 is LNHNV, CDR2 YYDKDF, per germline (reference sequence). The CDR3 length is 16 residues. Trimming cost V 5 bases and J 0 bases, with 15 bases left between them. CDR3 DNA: TGTGCCACCAGCTCCTCTAGTAAGGGAAGCACAGATACGCAGTATTTT. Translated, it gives CATSSSSKGSTDTQYF.

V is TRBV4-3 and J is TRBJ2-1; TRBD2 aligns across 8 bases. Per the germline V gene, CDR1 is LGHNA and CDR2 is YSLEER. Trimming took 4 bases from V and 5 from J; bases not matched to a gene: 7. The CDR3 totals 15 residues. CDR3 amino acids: CASSPSGRSDNEQFF. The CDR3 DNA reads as TGCGCCAGCAGCCCGAGCGGGAGATCGGACAATGAGCAGTTCTTC.

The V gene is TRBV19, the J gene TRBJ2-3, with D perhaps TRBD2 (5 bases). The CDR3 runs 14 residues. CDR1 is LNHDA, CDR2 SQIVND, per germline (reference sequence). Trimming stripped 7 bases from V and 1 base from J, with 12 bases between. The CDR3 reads CASNREKGTDTQYF. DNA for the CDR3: TGTGCCAGTAATAGGGAGAAGGGCACAGATACGCAGTATTTT. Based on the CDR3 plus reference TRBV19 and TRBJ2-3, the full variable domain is DGGITQSPKYLFRKEGQNVTLSCEQNLNHDAMYWYRQDPGQGLRLIYYSQIVNDFQKGDIAEGYSVSREKKESFPLTVTSAQKNPTAFYLCASNREKGTDTQYFGPGTRLTVL.

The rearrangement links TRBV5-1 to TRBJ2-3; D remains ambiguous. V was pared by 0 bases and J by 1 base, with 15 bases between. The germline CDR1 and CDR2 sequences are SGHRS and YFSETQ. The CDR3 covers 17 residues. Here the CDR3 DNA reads TGCGCCAGCAGCTTGGTTGCGGACCTAAGTCGCACAGATACGCAGTATTTT. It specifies CASSLVADLSRTDTQYF.

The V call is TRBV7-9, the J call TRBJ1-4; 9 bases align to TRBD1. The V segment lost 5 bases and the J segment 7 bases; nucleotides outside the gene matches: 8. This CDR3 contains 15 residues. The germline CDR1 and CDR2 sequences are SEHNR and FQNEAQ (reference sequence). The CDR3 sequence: CASSLPQGAGEKLFF. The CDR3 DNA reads TGTGCCAGCAGCCTACCACAGGGGGCAGGTGAAAAACTGTTTTTT.

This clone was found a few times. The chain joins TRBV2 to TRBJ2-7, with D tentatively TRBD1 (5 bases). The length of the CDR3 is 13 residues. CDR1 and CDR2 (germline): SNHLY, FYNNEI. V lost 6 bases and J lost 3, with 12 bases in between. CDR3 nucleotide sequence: TGTGCCAGCAGATCGGACACCCACTACGAGCAGTACTTC. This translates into CASRSDTHYEQYF. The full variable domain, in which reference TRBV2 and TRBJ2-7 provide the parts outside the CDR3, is EPEVTQTPSHQVTQMGQEVILRCVPISNHLYFYWYRQILGQKVEFLVSFYNNEISEKSEIFDDQFSVERPDGSNFTLKIRSTKLEDSAMYFCASRSDTHYEQYFGPGTRLTVT.

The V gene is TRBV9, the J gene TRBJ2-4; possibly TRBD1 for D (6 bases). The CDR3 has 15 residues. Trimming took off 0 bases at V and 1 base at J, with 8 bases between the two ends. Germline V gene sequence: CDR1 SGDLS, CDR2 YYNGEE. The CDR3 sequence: CASSVAGGAKNIQYF. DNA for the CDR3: TGTGCCAGCAGCGTAGCTGGGGGCGCCAAAAACATTCAGTACTTC.

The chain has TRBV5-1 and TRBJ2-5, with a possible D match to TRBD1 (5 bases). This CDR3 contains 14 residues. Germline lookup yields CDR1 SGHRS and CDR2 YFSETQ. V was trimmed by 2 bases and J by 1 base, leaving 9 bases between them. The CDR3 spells CASSLFGAQETQYF. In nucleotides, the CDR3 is TGCGCCAGCAGCTTATTTGGGGCCCAAGAGACCCAGTACTTC.

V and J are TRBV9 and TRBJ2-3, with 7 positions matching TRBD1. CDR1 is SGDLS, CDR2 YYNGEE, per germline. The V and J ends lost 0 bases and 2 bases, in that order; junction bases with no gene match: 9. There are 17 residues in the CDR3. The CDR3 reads CASSVAPGTDSTDTQYF. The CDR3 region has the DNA TGTGCCAGCAGCGTAGCCCCTGGGACAGATTCCACAGATACGCAGTATTTT.